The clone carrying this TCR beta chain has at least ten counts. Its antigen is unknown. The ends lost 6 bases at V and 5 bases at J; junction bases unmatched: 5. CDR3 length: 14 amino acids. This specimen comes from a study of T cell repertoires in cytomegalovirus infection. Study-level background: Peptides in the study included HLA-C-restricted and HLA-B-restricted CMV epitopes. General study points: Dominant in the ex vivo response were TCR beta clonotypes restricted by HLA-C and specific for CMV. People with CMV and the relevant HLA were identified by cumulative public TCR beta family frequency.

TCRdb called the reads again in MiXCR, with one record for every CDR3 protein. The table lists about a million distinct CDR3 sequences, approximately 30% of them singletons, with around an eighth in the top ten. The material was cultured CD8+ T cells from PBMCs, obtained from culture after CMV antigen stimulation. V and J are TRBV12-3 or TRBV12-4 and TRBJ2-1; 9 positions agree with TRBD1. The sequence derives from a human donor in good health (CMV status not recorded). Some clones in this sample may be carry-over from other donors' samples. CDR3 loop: CASRWGQGNNEQFF. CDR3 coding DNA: TGTGCCAGCAGATGGGGACAGGGTAACAATGAGCAGTTCTTC.